Below, 28 T cell receptor beta chains from the same sample are listed, as sequenced in a study of esophageal squamous cell carcinoma under preoperative chemotherapy. Indicated time point: before preoperative PTX-NDP chemotherapy. MiXCR, applied by TCRdb to the PCR reads, yields one record per CDR3 protein. In the table there are approximately 12,000 distinct CDR3 sequences, roughly half of which are singletons. The specimen was collected from a patient given preoperative chemotherapy. These receptor sequences come from a human donor with esophageal squamous cell carcinoma. The donor label of this sample is uncertain.

With respect to this clonotype: The germline gene is not matched at one end of the junction; a read error may be the cause. The chain joins TRBV6-4 to TRBJ2-1, with a possible D match to TRBD2 (6 bases). The CDR3 is 14 residues long. CDR1 is MRHNA and CDR2 is SNTAGT in the germline V gene. The CDR3 region is CASSAREDPDEQFF. Written as DNA, the CDR3 is TGTGCCAGCAGTGCGAGGGAGGACCCAGATGAGCAGTTCTTT.

The chain combines TRBV4-1 with TRBJ2-3, with TRBD2 matching 12 bases. The CDR3 consists of 16 residues. Trimming cost V 3 bases and J 5 bases; bases outside gene matches: 6. Germline V lookup: CDR1 MGHRA, CDR2 YSYEKL. CDR3 loop: CASSQLAGGPVDTQYF. The CDR3 DNA reads as TGCGCCAGCAGCCAGCTAGCGGGAGGGCCTGTAGATACGCAGTATTTT.

The rearrangement joins TRBV7-2 to TRBJ2-1; 7 bases match TRBD2. In germline, CDR1 is SGHTA, CDR2 FQGNSA. The CDR3 totals 14 residues. The V gene end was trimmed by 5 bases and the J gene end by 10 bases; junction bases not matched to a gene: 11. CDR3 sequence (DNA): TGTGCCAGCAGCAGACGCGGGAGTTCCTACGAGCAGTTCTTC. Protein product: CASSRRGSSYEQFF. The full variable domain, its missing parts supplied by reference TRBV7-2 and TRBJ2-1, is GAGVSQSPSNKVTEKGKDVELRCDPISGHTALYWYRQSLGQGLEFLIYFQGNSAPDKSGLPSDRFSAERTGGSVSTLTIQRTQQEDSAVYLCASSRRGSSYEQFFGPGTRLTVL.

Concerning this clonotype: Germline and junction disagree at one end, which may indicate a read error. The chain joins TRBV6-1 to TRBJ2-1; TRBD2 matches at 7 bases. Germline CDR1 and CDR2: MNHNS and SASEGT. This CDR3 region has 14 residues. CDR3 coding DNA: TGTGCCAGCAGGGCCGCCGAGAGGGCGGGGGAGCTGTTTTTC. It specifies CASRAAERAGELFF.

The J gene is TRBJ2-3, the V gene TRBV6-1; possibly TRBD1 for D (5 bases). TRBJ2-7 explains the end of the DNA better; the J call may be wrong. This CDR3 comprises 14 residues. The germline CDR1 and CDR2 sequences are MNHNS and SASEGT. The CDR3 is CARMALGHPYEQYF. The CDR3 region has the DNA TGTGCCAGAATGGCCCTAGGACACCCCTACGAGCAGTACTTC.

V usage is TRBV6-1 and J usage is TRBJ2-1; D not resolved. The CDR3 extends over 14 amino acids. Germline V gene data show CDR1 as MNHNS and CDR2 as SASEGT. V lost 7 bases to trimming and J lost 7 bases, with 17 bases between them. The DNA for the CDR3 is TGTGCCAGCACCCCGTATGGCAGGCCTAATGAGCAGTTCTTC. It translates to CASTPYGRPNEQFF.

The V call is TRBV7-3, the J call TRBJ1-1, with D unclear. V was shortened by 0 bases and J by 7 bases, with 9 bases between the two germline ends. The CDR3 sequence is 13 residues long. Germline-derived CDR1 and CDR2 are SGHTA and FQGTGA. The CDR3 loop reads CASSLTGKSEAFF. CDR3 DNA: TGTGCCAGCAGCTTAACGGGTAAAAGTGAAGCTTTCTTT.

By share, this clonotype counts as medium-sized. This sequence joins TRBV6-6 and TRBJ2-1; no firm D call. The J call is uncertain, as TRBJ2-7 better fits the DNA end. Germline CDR1 reads MNHNY; CDR2 reads SVGAGI (reference sequence). The CDR3 has 13 amino acids. The CDR3 region is CASRSSAHYEQYF. CDR3 nucleotides: TGTGCCAGCAGATCCTCGGCACACTACGAGCAGTACTTC.

The chain combines TRBV6-1 with TRBJ2-1; TRBD2 is a possible D gene (6 bases). Gene TRBJ2-7 matches the end of the DNA better, so the J call may be wrong. This CDR3 contains 14 residues. The V gene's germline CDR1 is MNHNS and CDR2 SASEGT. CDR3 in amino acids: CASKTQGGTYEQYF. As DNA, the CDR3 is TGTGCCAGCAAAACCCAGGGAGGAACCTACGAGCAGTACTTC.

V is TRBV6-1 and J is TRBJ2-3; D remains ambiguous. The assigned J gene may be wrong: the sequence end matches TRBJ2-5 better. The length of the CDR3 is 12 residues. Germline V gene data show CDR1 as MNHNS and CDR2 as SASEGT. This CDR3 reads CASSEVQETQYF. In DNA, the CDR3 is TGTGCCAGCAGTGAAGTACAGGAGACCCAGTACTTC.

In this sample, this clonotype turned up many times. This chain connects TRBV6-1 to TRBJ2-5, with D maybe TRBD2 (6 bases). CDR3 length: 13 residues. Germline V lookup: CDR1 MNHNS, CDR2 SASEGT. With 6 bases removed from V and 5 bases from J, the gap between germline ends came to 13 bases. The CDR3 DNA is TGTGCCAGCAGCACGGTGGGGAGGGAGACCCAGTACTTC. Its translation is CASSTVGRETQYF.

Details on this clonotype: A junction boundary mismatches the germline segment, possibly from a read error. The chain uses TRBV4-1 and TRBJ2-4; 15 positions match TRBD2. The CDR3 runs to 17 residues. Germline V gene lookup returns CDR1 MGHRA and CDR2 YSYEKL. The DNA for the CDR3 is TGCGCCAGCAGCTTGACGCCGGGACTAGCGGGAGGCCTCGGGCAGTTCTTT. The encoded protein is CASSLTPGLAGGLGQFF.

This clonotype was counted only a few times. The rearrangement uses TRBV6-1 and TRBJ1-1; the D is unclear. The CDR3 totals 16 residues. Trimming pared 6 bases from V and 3 bases from J, leaving 20 bases between. CDR1 and CDR2 from the germline V gene are MNHNS and SASEGT. CDR3 nucleotides: TGTGCCAGCAGGCTCCATGAGGCTACTGGGGACACTGAAGCTTTCTTT. This gives the protein CASRLHEATGDTEAFF.

V gene TRBV6-5 combines with J gene TRBJ2-7; D unresolved. V lost 4 bases and J 3 bases, leaving 7 bases between the germline ends. In germline, CDR1 is MNHEY, CDR2 SVGAGI. The CDR3 loop spans 12 amino acids. The CDR3 here is CASSSHNYEQYF. The CDR3, as DNA: TGTGCCAGCAGTTCACACAACTACGAGCAGTACTTC.

Of note for this clonotype: The junction departs from the called germline gene at one end, perhaps through a read error. The genes are TRBV7-2 and TRBJ2-3, with 9 bases matching TRBD2. The CDR3 loop spans 14 amino acids. CDR1 SGHTA and CDR2 FQGNSA come from the germline V gene. This chain's CDR3 is CASSFSGGSYEQFF. The CDR3 region has the DNA TGTGCCAGCAGCTTTAGCGGGGGATCCTACGAGCAGTTCTTT.

To note about this clonotype: Lacking the conserved final phenylalanine or tryptophan, this CDR3 likely reflects a read error. Because the CDR3's place on the DNA is in doubt, the DNA is left out and the CDR3 is given as listed by TCRdb. V is TRBV7-1 and J is TRBJ2-1. TRBV7-1 is reported as an ORF; its role is uncertain. Both ends counted, the CDR3 spans 8 residues. This CDR3 is CAQQLIES.

The chain couples TRBV6-8 to TRBJ2-4, with TRBD1 matching 11 bases. This CDR3 contains 16 residues. Looked up from germline, CDR1 is MNHGY and CDR2 is SAAAGT. J gave up 10 bases and V 8 bases, and 16 bases lay outside the gene matches. The DNA of the CDR3 is TGTGCCAGCGGGGGACAGGGGGGAGGGGACGAGGAGATTCAGTACTTC. It translates to CASGGQGGGDEEIQYF.

This clonotype was seen only once. The chain joins TRBV6-1 to TRBJ1-5; D is unresolved. From germline, CDR1 is MNHNS and CDR2 SASEGT. The length of the CDR3 is 15 residues. Trimming pared 3 bases from V and 0 bases from J, leaving 9 bases between. The CDR3 spells CASSDGTYSNQPQHF. The CDR3, as DNA: TGTGCCAGCAGTGACGGCACTTATAGCAATCAGCCCCAGCATTTT.

This clonotype was seen many times. The genes are TRBV6-1 and TRBJ2-7; 11 bases match TRBD2. With V trimmed by 8 bases and J by 3 bases, 6 bases remained unmatched. This CDR3 comprises 14 residues. The germline V gene encodes CDR1 MNHNS and CDR2 SASEGT. CDR3 amino acids: CASSTGTSGYEQYF. The CDR3 DNA reads as TGTGCCAGCTCCACGGGGACTAGCGGCTACGAGCAGTACTTC.

This clonotype has only a few counts. This CDR3 is CASSPTSNTGELFF. The CDR3 nucleotides are TGCGCCAGCAGCCCCACTTCGAACACCGGGGAGCTGTTTTTT. This chain links TRBV5-1 with TRBJ2-2; D is unresolved. Trimming cost V 4 bases and J 0 bases, with 7 bases left between them. The length of the CDR3 is 14 residues. Germline lookup yields CDR1 SGHRS and CDR2 YFSETQ.

This clonotype has a handful of counts. The chain links TRBV6-1 to TRBJ1-2; D is ambiguous. The V gene lost 4 bases and the J gene lost 7 bases, with 13 bases spanning the gap. CDR1 MNHNS and CDR2 SASEGT come from the germline V gene. The CDR3 runs 13 residues. CDR3 sequence reads: CASSVARSSGYTF. The CDR3 DNA is TGTGCCAGCAGTGTTGCGCGGTCGTCTGGCTACACCTTC.

The rearrangement uses TRBV3-1 and TRBJ2-7; D call uncertain. Trimming cost V 0 bases and J 6 bases, with 15 bases left between them. This CDR3 spans 15 amino acids. Germline assignment: CDR1 LGHDT and CDR2 YNNKEL (reference sequence). CDR3 bases: TGTGCCAGCAGCCAAGACCTGTGGGTTGGTGGCGAGCAGTACTTC. As protein: CASSQDLWVGGEQYF.

The chain uses TRBV6-1 and TRBJ2-1, with D perhaps being TRBD1 or TRBD2 (5 bases each). Trimming took 6 bases from V and 7 from J, leaving 22 bases between them. Germline V gene lookup returns CDR1 MNHNS and CDR2 SASEGT. This CDR3 region has 16 residues. CDR3 coding DNA: TGTGCCAGCAGGGAACGAGGGGCTGTGCGCAAAAATGAGCAGTTCTTC. Protein: CASRERGAVRKNEQFF.

The gene calls are TRBV12-3 or TRBV12-4 and TRBJ2-1; D is unclear. The CDR3 length is 13 residues. V lost 2 bases and J lost 4, with 6 bases in between. The CDR3 loop is CASSLSTYNEQFF. The CDR3 region has the DNA TGTGCCAGCAGTTTAAGTACGTACAATGAGCAGTTCTTC.

For this clonotype: The junction differs from germline at one of its ends, possibly a read error. The rearrangement joins TRBV6-1 to TRBJ2-1, with D perhaps being TRBD1 or TRBD2 (6 bases each). This CDR3 has 14 amino acids. The V gene's germline CDR1 is MNHNS and CDR2 SASEGT. Here the CDR3 reads CASTPGGRRDTQFF. In DNA form, the CDR3 reads TGTGCCAGCACCCCCGGGGGCCGCCGAGATACGCAGTTCTTT.

As for this clonotype: At one of its ends the junction is not consistent with the germline gene, which may arise from a read error. This rearrangement joins TRBV6-1 to TRBJ2-3, with 8 nucleotides matching TRBD2. The CDR3 has 17 residues. Germline V gene data show CDR1 as MNHNS and CDR2 as SASEGT. The chain's CDR3 is CASSAGGGGRATETQYF. In DNA form, the CDR3 reads TGTGCCAGCAGTGCGGGGGGGGGGGGGCGAGCGACAGAGACGCAGTATTTC.

This clonotype has only one observation. This chain connects TRBV10-2 to TRBJ1-1, with a tentative D call TRBD1 (6 bases). The CDR3 sequence is 14 residues long. Germline values: CDR1 WSHSY, CDR2 SAAADI. The V and J ends lost 3 bases and 5 bases respectively, with 13 bases between them. This CDR3 reads CASSDGEGVTEAFF. CDR3 nucleotide sequence: TGCGCCAGCAGTGATGGGGAGGGGGTGACTGAAGCTTTCTTT.

The V and J genes are TRBV6-2 or TRBV6-3 and TRBJ2-1; no definite D call. This CDR3 region has 14 residues. Trimming pared 7 bases from V and 8 bases from J, leaving 18 bases between. The germline gives CDR1 MNHEY, CDR2 SVGEGT. CDR3 residues: CASTPGSAADEQFF. CDR3 coding DNA: TGTGCCAGCACCCCAGGAAGCGCCGCGGATGAGCAGTTCTTC.